The 21 T cell receptor beta chains reported below all come from one sample, sequenced in a study of Ad26.COV2.S vaccination and SARS-CoV-2 variants. Only in-frame clones appear in the TCRdb table, and some are missing; sequencing was by immunoSEQ multiplex PCR. The data hold about 350,000 clones, with roughly 90% observed a single time. Treatment defined: some 20 received Ad26.COV2.S at low or high dose, single or two shots; about 5 received placebo; per-sample allocation not given. Sampling was done on day 63 after the first vaccine or placebo injection. This sample comprised peripheral blood, obtained in a trial of Ad26.COV2.S vaccine versus placebo. Receptors were obtained from a person between 18 and 60 years old who received the Ad26.COV2.S COVID-19 vaccine or a placebo.

The gene calls are TRBV3-1 (or the pseudogene TRBV3-2) and TRBJ2-5; 11 nucleotides line up with TRBD1. Germline V CDR1 and CDR2: LGHDT, YNNKEL (reference sequence). The CDR3 is 14 residues long. V lost 3 bases to trimming and J lost 3 bases; unmatched junction nucleotides: 0. This chain's CDR3 is CASSQGQGEETQYF. CDR3 sequence (DNA): TGTGCCAGCAGCCAGGGACAGGGGGAAGAGACCCAGTACTTC.

In its sample, this clone was seen a few times. CDR3 residues: CASSPVMRGGEQYF. The CDR3 nucleotides read TGTGCCAGCAGCCCCGTGATGCGGGGTGGGGAGCAGTACTTC. This chain joins TRBV7-2 and TRBJ2-7; the D gene is possibly TRBD2 (6 bases). Trimming took 5 bases from V and 7 from J, leaving 18 bases between them. The CDR3 consists of 14 residues. CDR1 and CDR2 from the germline V gene are SGHTA and FQGNSA. Full variable domain (missing parts from reference TRBV7-2 and TRBJ2-7): GAGVSQSPSNKVTEKGKDVELRCDPISGHTALYWYRQSLGQGLEFLIYFQGNSAPDKSGLPSDRFSAERTGGSVSTLTIQRTQQEDSAVYLCASSPVMRGGEQYFGPGTRLTVT.

The CDR3 protein is CSAGQDSYEQYF. The CDR3 DNA is TGCAGCGCCGGACAGGACTCCTACGAGCAGTACTTC. The V and J genes are TRBV29-1 and TRBJ2-7; 7 bases line up with TRBD1. The CDR3 length is 12 residues. Germline V gene sequence: CDR1 SQVTM, CDR2 ANQGSEA. Trimming took 7 bases from V and 0 from J; bases not matched to a gene: 3.

The J gene is TRBJ2-7, the V gene TRBV27; TRBD2 matches at 8 bases. The ends lost 2 bases at V and 7 bases at J; junction bases unmatched: 4. The CDR3 contains 13 residues. The germline gives CDR1 MNHEY, CDR2 SMNVEV (reference sequence). The CDR3 bases are TGTGCCAGCAGTTTACCCGGGAGGGGGGAGCAGTACTTC. This gives the protein CASSLPGRGEQYF.

This clone was picked up one time. The CDR3 reads CASSLAVAWDTQYF. The CDR3 DNA sequence: TGTGCCAGCAGCTTAGCGGTAGCGTGGGATACGCAGTATTTT. The rearrangement joins TRBV7-9 to TRBJ2-3; weak D call: TRBD2 (5 bases). The CDR3 runs to 14 residues. Looked up from germline, CDR1 is SEHNR and CDR2 is FQNEAQ (reference sequence). V gave up 0 bases and J gave up 6 bases, with 10 bases separating them.

This chain links TRBV7-8 with TRBJ2-4, with D unresolved. Germline CDR1 SGHVS, CDR2 FQNEAQ. Trimming removed 0 bases at V and 0 bases at J, with 12 bases between. This CDR3 spans 17 amino acids. DNA for the CDR3: TGTGCCAGCAGCTTAGCCGGGCAGAAACTAGCCAAAAACATTCAGTACTTC. This sequence encodes CASSLAGQKLAKNIQYF.

V usage is TRBV27 and J usage is TRBJ2-2, with 9 bases matching TRBD2. This CDR3 comprises 15 residues. Germline-derived CDR1 and CDR2 are MNHEY and SMNVEV (reference sequence). Losses at the gene ends were 6 bases for V and 6 bases for J; bases not matched to a gene: 8. The CDR3 DNA reads as TGTGCCAGCAGGCCCGGCGGGAGGGTACCCGGGGAGCTGTTTTTT. This encodes CASRPGGRVPGELFF.

The rearrangement uses TRBV7-3 and TRBJ1-1; no clear D gene. Germline CDR1 SGHTA, CDR2 FQGTGA. CDR3 length: 15 amino acids. The V end was cut by 1 base, the J end by 4 bases, with 13 bases between. CDR3 DNA sequence: TGTGCCAGCAGCTTAATGCCTAGAGGGAGCACTGAAGCTTTCTTT. Its translation is CASSLMPRGSTEAFF.

This chain uses TRBV11-3 with TRBJ2-1; 12 nucleotides match TRBD2. The junction had 8 bases not matched to a gene; V was cut back by 8 bases and J by 0 bases. The CDR3 sequence is 17 residues long. Germline V gene lookup returns CDR1 SGHNT and CDR2 YENEEA. CDR3 protein: CASAPSSGRVSYNEQFF. As DNA, the CDR3 is TGTGCCAGCGCCCCGTCTAGCGGGAGGGTCTCCTACAATGAGCAGTTCTTC.

V usage is TRBV30 and J usage is TRBJ2-3, with 9 nucleotides matching TRBD1. The CDR3 has 14 residues. J gave up 2 bases and V 5 bases, and 5 bases lay outside the gene matches. Germline V gene sequence: CDR1 GTSNPN, CDR2 SVGIG (reference sequence). The CDR3 loop reads CAWETGGPTDTQYF. In DNA, the CDR3 is TGTGCCTGGGAAACAGGGGGCCCCACAGATACGCAGTATTTT.

V gene TRBV30 combines with J gene TRBJ2-7; 12 nucleotides match TRBD2. The CDR3 totals 15 residues. Germline assignment: CDR1 GTSNPN and CDR2 SVGIG (reference sequence). Germline trimming cut 4 bases from V and 4 bases from J; bases unmatched to any gene: 8. The CDR3 DNA reads as TGTGCCTGGAAGCTAGCGGGAGGGCCGGTTTACGAGCAGTACTTC. Translating it yields CAWKLAGGPVYEQYF.

The genes are TRBV30 and TRBJ2-4; possible D gene TRBD1, 6 bases. The V and J ends lost 3 bases and 4 bases respectively, with 10 bases between them. CDR1 GTSNPN and CDR2 SVGIG come from the germline V gene (reference sequence). The CDR3 extends over 13 amino acids. CDR3 loop: CAWSGQPKNIQYF. The CDR3 DNA follows: TGTGCCTGGAGCGGACAGCCGAAAAACATTCAGTACTTC.

The rearrangement links TRBV19 to TRBJ1-2, with 8 bases fitting TRBD1. CDR1 and CDR2 from the germline V gene are LNHDA and SQIVND (reference sequence). V trimming: 0 bases; J trimming: 5 bases; junction bases outside the gene matches: 2. The CDR3 sequence is 14 residues long. CDR3: CASSIEGQDYGYTF. The CDR3 DNA follows: TGTGCCAGTAGTATAGAGGGACAGGATTATGGCTACACCTTC.

This chain joins TRBV5-4 and TRBJ2-3; TRBD2 aligns across 8 bases. The germline CDR1 and CDR2 sequences are SGHNT and YYREEE (reference sequence). Trimming removed 2 bases from V and 13 bases from J; junction bases left unmatched: 18. This CDR3 has 16 amino acids. The CDR3 nucleotides are TGTGCCAGCAGCTTCTTTGGCGGGGGGCCCGTGCTATCTGAGTATTTT. It is translated as CASSFFGGGPVLSEYF. The whole variable domain, filled in from reference TRBV5-4 and TRBJ2-3, reads ETGVTQSPTHLIKTRGQQVTLRCSSQSGHNTVSWYQQALGQGPQFIFQYYREEENGRGNFPPRFSGLQFPNYSSELNVNALELDDSALYLCASSFFGGGPVLSEYFGPGTRLTVL.

V usage is TRBV14 and J usage is TRBJ2-3; no clear D. Trimming pared 0 bases from V and 5 bases from J, leaving 15 bases between. CDR1 is SGHDN and CDR2 is FVKESK in the germline V gene. CDR3 length: 16 residues. CDR3: CASSQDKGSTRDTQYF. CDR3 in DNA: TGTGCCAGCAGCCAAGATAAAGGCAGTACCAGAGATACGCAGTATTTT.

V gene TRBV15 combines with J gene TRBJ2-3; D unresolved. Germline CDR1 reads LNHNV; CDR2 reads YYDKDF (reference sequence). Trimming left V 7 bases short and J 2 bases short, with 19 bases between. CDR3 length: 16 residues. In DNA, the CDR3 is TGTGCCACCATGACCCCTTGGCGTGAACACACAGATACGCAGTATTTT. Residues: CATMTPWREHTDTQYF.

The chain recombines TRBV4-3 with TRBJ1-2, with a tentative D call TRBD1 (6 bases). Trimming removed 4 bases from V and 4 bases from J, with 16 bases in between. CDR1 is LGHNA and CDR2 is YSLEER in the germline V gene. The CDR3 is 15 residues long. CDR3 residues: CASSPRQVLTYGYTF. CDR3 coding DNA: TGCGCCAGCAGCCCTCGACAGGTCCTAACCTATGGCTACACCTTC.

V usage is TRBV18 and J usage is TRBJ1-1; D remains unclear. The germline V gene has CDR1 KGHSH and CDR2 LQKENI. V was shortened by 4 bases and J by 0 bases, with 12 bases between the two germline ends. This CDR3 contains 15 residues. CDR3 protein: CASSLPATVNTEAFF. Written as DNA, the CDR3 is TGTGCCAGCTCACTCCCCGCGACGGTGAACACTGAAGCTTTCTTT.

The gene calls are TRBV27 and TRBJ2-1; 7 bases agree with TRBD1. With 5 bases clipped from V and 4 bases from J, the junction kept 8 bases outside the gene matches. This CDR3 is 15 amino acids long. In germline, CDR1 is MNHEY, CDR2 SMNVEV (reference sequence). As DNA, the CDR3 is TGTGCCAGCAGTCCCCGGACAGGCTTTTACAATGAGCAGTTCTTC. It is translated as CASSPRTGFYNEQFF.

The CDR3 DNA reads as TGTGCCAGCAGTGAAAAAAGTCTGGGGATCTTGGGCTACACCTTC. It translates to CASSEKSLGILGYTF. The chain has TRBV2 and TRBJ1-2; D is ambiguous. CDR3 length equals 15 residues. The germline CDR1 and CDR2 sequences are SNHLY and FYNNEI. V was cut by 2 bases and J by 8 bases, with 18 bases left in between.

The J gene is TRBJ2-7, the V gene TRBV4-3, with 7 positions matching TRBD1. The germline V gene has CDR1 LGHNA and CDR2 YSLEER. V trimming: 6 bases; J trimming: 3 bases; junction bases outside the gene matches: 8. The CDR3 loop spans 14 amino acids. CDR3 protein: CASSRDSRNYEQYF. The CDR3 DNA reads as TGCGCCAGCAGTCGGGACAGCCGAAACTACGAGCAGTACTTC.